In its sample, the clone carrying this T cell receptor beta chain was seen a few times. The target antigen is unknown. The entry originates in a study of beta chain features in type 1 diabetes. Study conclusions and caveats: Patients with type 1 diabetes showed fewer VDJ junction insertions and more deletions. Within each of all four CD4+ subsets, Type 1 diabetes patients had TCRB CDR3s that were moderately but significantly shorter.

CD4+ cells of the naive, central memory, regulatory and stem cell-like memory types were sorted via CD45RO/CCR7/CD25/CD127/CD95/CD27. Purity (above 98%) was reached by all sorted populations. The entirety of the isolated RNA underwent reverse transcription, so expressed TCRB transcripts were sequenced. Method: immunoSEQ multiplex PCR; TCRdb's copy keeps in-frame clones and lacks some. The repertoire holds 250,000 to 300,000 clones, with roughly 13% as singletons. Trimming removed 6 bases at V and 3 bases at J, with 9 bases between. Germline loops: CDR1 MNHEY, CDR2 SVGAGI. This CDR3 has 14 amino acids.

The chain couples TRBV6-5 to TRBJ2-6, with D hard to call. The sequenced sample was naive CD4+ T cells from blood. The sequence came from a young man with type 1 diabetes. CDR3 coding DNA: TGTGCCAGCAGCCCCGGTGGTGGGGCCAACGTCCTGACTTTC. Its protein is CASSPGGGANVLTF.